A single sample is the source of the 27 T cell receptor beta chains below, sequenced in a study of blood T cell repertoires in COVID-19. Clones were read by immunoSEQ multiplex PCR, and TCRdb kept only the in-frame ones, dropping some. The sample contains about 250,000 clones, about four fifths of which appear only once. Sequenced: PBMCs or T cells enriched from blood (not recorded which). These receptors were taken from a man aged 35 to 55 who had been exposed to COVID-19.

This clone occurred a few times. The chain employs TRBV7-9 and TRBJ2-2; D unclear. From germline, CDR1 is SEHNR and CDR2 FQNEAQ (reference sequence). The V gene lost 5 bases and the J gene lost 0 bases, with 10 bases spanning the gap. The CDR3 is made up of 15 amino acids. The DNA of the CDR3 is TGTGCCAGCAGCCCCCCGAACACGAACACCGGGGAGCTGTTTTTT. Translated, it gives CASSPPNTNTGELFF.

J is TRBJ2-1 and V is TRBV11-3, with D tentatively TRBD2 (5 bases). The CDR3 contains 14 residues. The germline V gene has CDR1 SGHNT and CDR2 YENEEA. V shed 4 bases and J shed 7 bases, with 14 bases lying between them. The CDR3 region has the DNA TGTGCCAGCAGCTCCTCCGGGGTATCAAATGAGCAGTTCTTC. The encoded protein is CASSSSGVSNEQFF.

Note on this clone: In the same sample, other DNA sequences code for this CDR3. The CDR3 region has the DNA TGTGCCAGCAGCGTAGCCCCCAGTCAGGGAGGCTATGGCTACACCTTC. It is translated as CASSVAPSQGGYGYTF. The genes are TRBV9 and TRBJ1-2; D may be TRBD1 (5 bases). CDR3 size: 16 residues. Germline CDR1 SGDLS, CDR2 YYNGEE. V lost 0 bases and J lost 4, with 16 bases in between.

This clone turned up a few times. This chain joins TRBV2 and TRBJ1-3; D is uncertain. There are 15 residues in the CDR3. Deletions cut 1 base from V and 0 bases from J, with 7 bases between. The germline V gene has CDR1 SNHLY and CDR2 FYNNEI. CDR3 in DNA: TGTGCCAGCAGTGAAGGGCAGCGCTCTGGAAACACCATATATTTT. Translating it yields CASSEGQRSGNTIYF.

This chain's CDR3 is CASSPWEQSYEQYF. CDR3 DNA sequence: TGTGCCAGCTCACCGTGGGAGCAGTCCTACGAGCAGTACTTC. The V and J genes are TRBV18 and TRBJ2-7; maybe TRBD2 (5 bases). The CDR3 is 14 amino acids. Trimming removed 3 bases from V and 1 base from J, with 10 bases in between. The V gene's germline CDR1 is KGHSH and CDR2 LQKENI.

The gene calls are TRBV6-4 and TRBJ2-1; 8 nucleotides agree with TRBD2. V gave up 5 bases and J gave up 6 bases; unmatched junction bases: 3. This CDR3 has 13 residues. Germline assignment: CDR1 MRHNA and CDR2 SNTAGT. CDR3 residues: CASSSGSLNEQFF. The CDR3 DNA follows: TGTGCCAGCAGTAGCGGGAGTCTCAATGAGCAGTTCTTC.

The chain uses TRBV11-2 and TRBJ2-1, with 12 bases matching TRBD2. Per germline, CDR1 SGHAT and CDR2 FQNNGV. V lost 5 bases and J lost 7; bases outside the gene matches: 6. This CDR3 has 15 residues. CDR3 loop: CASSLAGGPGNEQFF. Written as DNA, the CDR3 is TGTGCCAGCAGCCTAGCGGGAGGGCCGGGGAATGAGCAGTTCTTC.

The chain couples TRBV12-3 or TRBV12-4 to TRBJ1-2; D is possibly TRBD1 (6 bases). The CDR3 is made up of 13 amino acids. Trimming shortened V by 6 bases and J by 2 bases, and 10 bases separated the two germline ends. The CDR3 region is CASRSDRNYGYTF. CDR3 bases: TGTGCCAGCAGGAGCGACAGGAACTATGGCTACACCTTC.

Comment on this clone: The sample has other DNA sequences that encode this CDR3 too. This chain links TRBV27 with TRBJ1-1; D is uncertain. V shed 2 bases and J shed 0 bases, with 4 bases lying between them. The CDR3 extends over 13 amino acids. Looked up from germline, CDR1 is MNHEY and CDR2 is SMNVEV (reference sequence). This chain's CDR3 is CASSLQVNTEAFF. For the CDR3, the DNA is TGTGCCAGCAGTTTACAGGTGAACACTGAAGCTTTCTTT.

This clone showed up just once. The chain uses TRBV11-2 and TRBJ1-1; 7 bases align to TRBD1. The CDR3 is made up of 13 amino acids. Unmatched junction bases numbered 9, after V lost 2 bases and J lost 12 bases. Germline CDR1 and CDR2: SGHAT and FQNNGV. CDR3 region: CASSLRGQLRTFF. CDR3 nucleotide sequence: TGTGCCAGCAGCTTACGGGGACAGTTGAGGACTTTCTTT.

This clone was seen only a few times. The DNA for the CDR3 is TGTGCCAGCAGCTTAGATGCAGGGGAAGAGACCCAGTACTTC. Protein product: CASSLDAGEETQYF. The chain combines TRBV7-9 with TRBJ2-5, with a possible D match to TRBD1 (6 bases). The CDR3 has 14 amino acids. V was cut by 1 base and J by 3 bases, with 9 bases left in between. Germline V gives CDR1 SEHNR, CDR2 FQNEAQ (reference sequence).

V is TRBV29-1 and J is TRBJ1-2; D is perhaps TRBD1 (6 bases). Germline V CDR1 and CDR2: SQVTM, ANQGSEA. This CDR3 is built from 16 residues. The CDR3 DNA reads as TGCAGTTTTTCTAGATGGGACACCCAGGGGAACTATGGCTACACCTTC. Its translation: CSFSRWDTQGNYGYTF.

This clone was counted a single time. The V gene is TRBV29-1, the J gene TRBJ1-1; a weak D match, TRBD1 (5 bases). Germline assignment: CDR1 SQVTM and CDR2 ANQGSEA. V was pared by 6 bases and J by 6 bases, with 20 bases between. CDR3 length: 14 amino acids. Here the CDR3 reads CSVHHGTSFAEAFF. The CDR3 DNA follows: TGCAGCGTCCATCACGGGACTTCCTTCGCTGAAGCTTTCTTT.

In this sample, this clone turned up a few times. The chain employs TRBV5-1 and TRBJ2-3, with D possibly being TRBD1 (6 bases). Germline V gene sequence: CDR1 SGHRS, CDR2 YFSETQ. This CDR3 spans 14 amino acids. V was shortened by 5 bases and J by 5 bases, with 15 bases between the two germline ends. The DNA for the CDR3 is TGCGCCAGCAGTTCTACGATCAGGGGAGATACGCAGTATTTT. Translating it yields CASSSTIRGDTQYF.

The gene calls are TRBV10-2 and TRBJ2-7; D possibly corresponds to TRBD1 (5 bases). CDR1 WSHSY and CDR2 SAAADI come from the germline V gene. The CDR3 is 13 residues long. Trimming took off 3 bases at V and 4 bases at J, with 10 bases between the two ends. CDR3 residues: CASSDRVEYEQYF. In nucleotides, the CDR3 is TGCGCCAGCAGTGACAGGGTGGAATACGAGCAGTACTTC.

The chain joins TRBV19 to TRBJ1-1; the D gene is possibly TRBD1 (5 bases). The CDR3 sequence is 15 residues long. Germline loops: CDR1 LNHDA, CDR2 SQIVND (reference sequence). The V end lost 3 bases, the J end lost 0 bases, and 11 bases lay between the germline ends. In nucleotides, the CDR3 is TGTGCCAGTAGTATCGGAGACAGACTGAACACTGAAGCTTTCTTT. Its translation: CASSIGDRLNTEAFF.

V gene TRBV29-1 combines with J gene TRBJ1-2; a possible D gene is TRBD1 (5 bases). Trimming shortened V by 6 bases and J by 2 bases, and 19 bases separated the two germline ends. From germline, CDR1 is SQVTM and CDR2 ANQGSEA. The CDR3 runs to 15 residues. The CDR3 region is CSVRGLYSNNYGYTF. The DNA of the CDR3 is TGCAGCGTGAGGGGACTCTACAGTAACAACTATGGCTACACCTTC. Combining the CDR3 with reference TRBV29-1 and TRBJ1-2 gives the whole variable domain SAVISQKPSRDICQRGTSLTIQCQVDSQVTMMFWYRQQPGQSLTLIATANQGSEATYESGFVIDKFPISRPNLTFSTLTVSNMSPEDSSIYLCSVRGLYSNNYGYTFGSGTRLTVV.

CDR3 residues: CASSYRPGRGNYGYTF. The DNA for the CDR3 is TGTGCCAGCAGTTACCGGCCGGGCAGGGGCAACTATGGCTACACCTTC. This chain links TRBV6-5 with TRBJ1-2; D is perhaps TRBD1 (6 bases). The CDR3 spans 16 residues. The V gene lost 2 bases and the J gene lost 2 bases, with 15 bases spanning the gap. Germline V gene sequence: CDR1 MNHEY, CDR2 SVGAGI.

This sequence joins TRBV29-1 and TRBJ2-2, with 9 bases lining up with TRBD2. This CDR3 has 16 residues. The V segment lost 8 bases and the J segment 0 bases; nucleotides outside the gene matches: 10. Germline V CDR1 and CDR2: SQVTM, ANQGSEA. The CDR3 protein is CSILGLAESNTGELFF. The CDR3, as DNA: TGCAGCATCCTGGGACTAGCCGAATCGAACACCGGGGAGCTGTTTTTT.

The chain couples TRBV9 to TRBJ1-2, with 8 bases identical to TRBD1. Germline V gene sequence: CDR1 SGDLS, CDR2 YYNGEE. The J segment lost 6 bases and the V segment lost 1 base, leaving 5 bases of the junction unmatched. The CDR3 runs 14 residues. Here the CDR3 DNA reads TGTGCCAGCAGCGTATTAGGGACAGGTCATGGCTACACCTTC. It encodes CASSVLGTGHGYTF.

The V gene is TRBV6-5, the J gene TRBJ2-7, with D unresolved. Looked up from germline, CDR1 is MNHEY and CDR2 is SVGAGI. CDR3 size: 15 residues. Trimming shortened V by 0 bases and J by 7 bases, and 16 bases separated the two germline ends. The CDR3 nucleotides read TGTGCCAGCAGTTACTCGTACTCGCAGCTACAGGAGCAGTACTTC. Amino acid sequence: CASSYSYSQLQEQYF.

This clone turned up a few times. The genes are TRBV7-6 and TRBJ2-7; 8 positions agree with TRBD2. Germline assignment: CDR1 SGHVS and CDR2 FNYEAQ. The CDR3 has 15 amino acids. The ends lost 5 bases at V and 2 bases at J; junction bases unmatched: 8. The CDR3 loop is CASSKSGSSTYEQYF. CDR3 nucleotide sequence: TGTGCCAGCAGCAAAAGCGGGAGTTCAACCTACGAGCAGTACTTC.

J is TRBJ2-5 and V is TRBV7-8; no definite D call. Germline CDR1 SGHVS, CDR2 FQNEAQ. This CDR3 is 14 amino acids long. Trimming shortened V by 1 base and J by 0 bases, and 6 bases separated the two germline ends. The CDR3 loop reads CASSLGRYQETQYF. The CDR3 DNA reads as TGTGCCAGCAGCTTAGGGCGGTACCAAGAGACCCAGTACTTC.

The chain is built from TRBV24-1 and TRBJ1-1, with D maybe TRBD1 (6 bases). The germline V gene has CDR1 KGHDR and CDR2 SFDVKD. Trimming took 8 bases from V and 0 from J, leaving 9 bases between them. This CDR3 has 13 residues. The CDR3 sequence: CATKGEMNTEAFF. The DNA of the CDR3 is TGTGCCACCAAGGGGGAAATGAACACTGAAGCTTTCTTT.

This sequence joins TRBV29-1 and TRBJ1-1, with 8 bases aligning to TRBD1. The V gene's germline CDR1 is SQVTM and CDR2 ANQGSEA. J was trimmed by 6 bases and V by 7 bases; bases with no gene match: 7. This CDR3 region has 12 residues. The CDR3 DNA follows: TGCAGCGCGGACAGGGATTGGGCTGAAGCTTTCTTT. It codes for CSADRDWAEAFF.

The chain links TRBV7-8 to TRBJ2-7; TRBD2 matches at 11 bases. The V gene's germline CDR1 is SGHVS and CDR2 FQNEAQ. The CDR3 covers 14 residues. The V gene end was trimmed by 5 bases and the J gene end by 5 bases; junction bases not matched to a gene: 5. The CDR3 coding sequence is TGTGCCAGCAGCCATAGCGGGAGGGTTGACGAGCAGTACTTC. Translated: CASSHSGRVDEQYF.

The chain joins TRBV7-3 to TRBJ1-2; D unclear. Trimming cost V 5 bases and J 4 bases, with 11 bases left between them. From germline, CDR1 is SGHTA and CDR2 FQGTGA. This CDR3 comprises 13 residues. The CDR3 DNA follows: TGTGCCAGCAGCAACCAGGCGGGCTATGGCTACACCTTC. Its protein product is CASSNQAGYGYTF.